This T cell receptor beta chain is from a study of monozygotic twins with inflammatory bowel disease (dated by TCRdb to the late 2010s). At the level of the whole study: The complete study included approximately 28 monozygotic twin pairs: 19 IBD-discordant Danish pairs and nine German pairs, of which four were IBD-concordant and five were IBD-discordant. Disease-associated traits were sought mainly through comparisons between IBD patients and their genetically identical healthy co-twins within discordant pairs. Each individual had, on average, about 151 000 unique TCRalpha sequences and 181 000 unique TCRbeta sequences available for analysis. Points the paper makes about the study in general: Repertoire similarity did not differ between concordant and discordant twins, which could be due to limited statistical power. Measured by the inverse Simpson index, TCRbeta repertoire diversity was lower in IBD patients than in their healthy co-twins. Distinction between different T cell subtypes could not be achieved in the analysis. Because patients received different immunosuppressive treatments, the repertoires may have picked up extra background noise and variability between individuals. The results gave no support for a single strong signal or clonotype linked to IBD. Fewer clonotypes were shared with other individuals by IBD patients than by healthy twins, most markedly in patients showing signs of disease activity.

Remarks on this clonotype: Its specific antigen is unknown.

From each donor, a roughly 2.7 ml peripheral blood sample was collected into PAXgene tubes and kept at -80 degrees C. Without T cell sorting, total RNA was isolated from whole blood using the PAXgene blood miRNA kit on an automated QIAcube. Deep TCRalpha and TCRbeta repertoire profiling with unique molecular barcoding was performed on peripheral blood of monozygotic twin pairs concordant or discordant for inflammatory bowel disease. Smoking habits were recorded for all twin pairs, and each individual was classified as a current, former or never smoker. The receptor library was made with 5' RACE. For each TCR library, roughly 3,600 ng of total RNA was used. For each sample, cDNA synthesis was carried out in eight separate reactions using SMARTScribe reverse transcriptase. During cDNA synthesis, unique molecular identifiers containing a 6-nucleotide sample barcode were introduced by template switching. TCRalpha and TCRbeta cDNA was amplified by two nested PCRs of approximately 17 and 9 cycles, with bead purification after each PCR. Before amplification, cDNA was treated with uracil DNA-glycosylase and purified using the QIAquick PCR purification kit. The second PCR added Illumina TruSeq-compatible adapters along with sample-specific barcodes. TapeStation and Qubit were used to check library quality and concentration, and around 5 ng of each library went into the pool. Pooled libraries were sequenced on an Illumina HiSeq2500 single-index Rapid Run with 2 x 100 bp reads and custom sequencing primers. For the original study's pipeline: MiGEC version 1.2.6 was used for UMI-based consensus assembly to correct PCR and sequencing errors. MiXCR version 2.1.1 was used to carry out V(D)J alignment, clonotype assembly and CDR3 extraction. Normalisation of gene usage, clonotype sharing and MAIT/NKT TCR abundance was achieved by analysing the top 1000, 10 000 and 20 000 clonotypes per sample. After downsampling to 27 000 UMIs, diversity was calculated as the inverse Simpson index using the vegan R package. Paired Mann-Whitney U tests were applied to discordant twin pairs, and Benjamini-Hochberg correction was used for multiple testing. Following TCRdb reprocessing, every CDR3 protein sequence forms one entry, and DNA is not provided. The V and J calls follow TCRdb's processing rather than the paper's. The sample's table lists a count of 170,000 or so distinct CDR3 sequences. Roughly 7% of the sample rests with the top ten.

Via the germline V gene, CDR1 is KGHSH and CDR2 LQKENI. From cysteine to phenylalanine, the CDR3 is 15 amino acids long. No DNA has been recorded. The chain was built from TRBV18 and TRBJ2-7; TCRdb picks TRBD1, but there is no DNA to check that call. The TCR was taken from a human donor with ulcerative colitis or Crohn's disease, or a healthy co-twin of an affected twin (not recorded which). Material: blood. The CDR3 reads CASSFTGTGAYEQYF.